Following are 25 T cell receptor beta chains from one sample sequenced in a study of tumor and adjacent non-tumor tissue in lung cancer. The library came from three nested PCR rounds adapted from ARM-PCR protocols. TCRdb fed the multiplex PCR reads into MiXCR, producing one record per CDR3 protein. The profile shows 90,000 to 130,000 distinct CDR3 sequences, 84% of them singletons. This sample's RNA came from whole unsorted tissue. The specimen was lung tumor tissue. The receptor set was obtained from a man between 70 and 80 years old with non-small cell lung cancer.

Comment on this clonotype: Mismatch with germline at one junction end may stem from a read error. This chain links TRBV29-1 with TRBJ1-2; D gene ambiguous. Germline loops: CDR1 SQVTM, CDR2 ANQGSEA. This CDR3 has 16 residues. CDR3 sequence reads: CSVVPYRYSGEDGYIF. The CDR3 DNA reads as TGCAGCGTTGTCCCCTATCGATACTCGGGAGAAGATGGGTACATCTTC.

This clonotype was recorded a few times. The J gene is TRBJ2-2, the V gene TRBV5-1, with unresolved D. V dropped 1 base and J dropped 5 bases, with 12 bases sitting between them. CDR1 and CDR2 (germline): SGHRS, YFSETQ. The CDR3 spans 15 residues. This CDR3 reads CASSLMALDTGELFF. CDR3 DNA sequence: TGCGCCAGCAGCTTGATGGCTCTCGATACCGGGGAGCTGTTTTTT.

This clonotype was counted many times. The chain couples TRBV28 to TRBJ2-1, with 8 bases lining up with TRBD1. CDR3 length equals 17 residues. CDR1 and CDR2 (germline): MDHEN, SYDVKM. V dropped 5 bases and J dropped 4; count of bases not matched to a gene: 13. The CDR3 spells CASSTIRTGTGYNEQFF. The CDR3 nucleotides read TGTGCCAGCAGTACAATCAGAACCGGGACAGGTTACAATGAGCAGTTCTTC.

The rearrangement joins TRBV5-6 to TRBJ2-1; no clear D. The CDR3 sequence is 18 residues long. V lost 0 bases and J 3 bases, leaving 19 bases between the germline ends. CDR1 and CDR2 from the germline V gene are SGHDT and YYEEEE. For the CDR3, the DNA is TGTGCCAGCAGCTTGGTAATAATAGGGATTGGGTACTACAATGAGCAGTTCTTC. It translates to CASSLVIIGIGYYNEQFF.

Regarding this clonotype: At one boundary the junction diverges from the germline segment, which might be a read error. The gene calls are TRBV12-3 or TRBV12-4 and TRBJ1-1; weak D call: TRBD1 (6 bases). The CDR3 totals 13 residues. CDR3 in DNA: TGTGCCAGTAGTTTTCGGGACACGCAGAAAGCTATCTTT. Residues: CASSFRDTQKAIF.

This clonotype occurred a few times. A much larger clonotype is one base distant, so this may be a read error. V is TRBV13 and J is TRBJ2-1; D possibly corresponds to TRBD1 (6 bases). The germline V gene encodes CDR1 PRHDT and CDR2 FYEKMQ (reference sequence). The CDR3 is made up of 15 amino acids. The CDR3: CASSQQGSSYNERFF. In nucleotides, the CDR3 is TGTGCCAGCAGCCAACAGGGATCCTCCTACAATGAGCGGTTCTTC.

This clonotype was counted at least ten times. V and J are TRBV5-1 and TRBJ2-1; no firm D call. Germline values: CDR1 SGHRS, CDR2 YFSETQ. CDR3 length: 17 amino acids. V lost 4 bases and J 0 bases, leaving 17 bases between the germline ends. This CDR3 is CASSLIPGSSSYNEQFF. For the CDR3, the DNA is TGCGCCAGCAGCCTCATCCCCGGCAGTAGCTCCTACAATGAGCAGTTCTTC.

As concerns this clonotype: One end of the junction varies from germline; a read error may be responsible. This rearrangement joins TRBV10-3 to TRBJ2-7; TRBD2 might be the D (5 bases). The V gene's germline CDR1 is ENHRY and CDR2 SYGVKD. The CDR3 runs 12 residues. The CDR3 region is CVINPGSNEQNF. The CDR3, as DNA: TGTGTCATCAACCCGGGAAGCAACGAGCAGAACTTC.

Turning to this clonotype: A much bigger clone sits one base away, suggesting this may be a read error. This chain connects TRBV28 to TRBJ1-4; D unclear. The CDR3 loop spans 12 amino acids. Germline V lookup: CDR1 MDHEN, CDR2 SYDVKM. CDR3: CPSRKEYEKLFF. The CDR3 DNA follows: TGTCCCAGCAGGAAGGAATATGAAAAACTGTTTTTT.

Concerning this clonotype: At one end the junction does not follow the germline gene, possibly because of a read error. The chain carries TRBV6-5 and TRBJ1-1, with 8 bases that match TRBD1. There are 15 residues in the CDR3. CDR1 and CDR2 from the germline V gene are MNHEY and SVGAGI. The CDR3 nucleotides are TGTGCCAGCAGGACCTGGACAGGGTTGATCACTGAAGTTTTCTTT. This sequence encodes CASRTWTGLITEVFF.

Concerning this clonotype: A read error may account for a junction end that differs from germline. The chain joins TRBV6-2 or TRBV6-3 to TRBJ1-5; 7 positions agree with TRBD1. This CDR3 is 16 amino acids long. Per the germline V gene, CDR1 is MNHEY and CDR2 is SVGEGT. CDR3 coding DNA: TGTGCCGGCAGGGGGACTGGGATATTGGGCAATCAGCCCCAGCATTTT. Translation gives CAGRGTGILGNQPQHF.

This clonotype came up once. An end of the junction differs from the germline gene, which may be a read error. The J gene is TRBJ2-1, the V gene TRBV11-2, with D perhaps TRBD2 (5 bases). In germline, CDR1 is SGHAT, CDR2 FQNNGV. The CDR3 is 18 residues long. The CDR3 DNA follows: TGTACCAGCAGCTTACATGTGCGAGACTGGGCCTCCTACAATGAGCGGTCCTTC. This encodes CTSSLHVRDWASYNERSF.

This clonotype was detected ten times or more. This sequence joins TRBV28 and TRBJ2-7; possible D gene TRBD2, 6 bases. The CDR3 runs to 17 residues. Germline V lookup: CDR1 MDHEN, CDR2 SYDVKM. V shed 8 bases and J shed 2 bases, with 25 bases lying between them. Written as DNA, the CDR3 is TGTGCCAGCTTACCTCTCCGGGGGACGGAGAATACCTACGAGCAGTACTTC. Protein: CASLPLRGTENTYEQYF.

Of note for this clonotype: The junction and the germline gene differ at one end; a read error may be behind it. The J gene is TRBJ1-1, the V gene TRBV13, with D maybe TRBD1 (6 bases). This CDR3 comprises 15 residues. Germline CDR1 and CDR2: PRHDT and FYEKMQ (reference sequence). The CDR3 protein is CASCPVTGSNTEAFF. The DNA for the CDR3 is TGTGCCAGCTGCCCTGTGACAGGTTCGAACACCGAAGCTTTCTTT.

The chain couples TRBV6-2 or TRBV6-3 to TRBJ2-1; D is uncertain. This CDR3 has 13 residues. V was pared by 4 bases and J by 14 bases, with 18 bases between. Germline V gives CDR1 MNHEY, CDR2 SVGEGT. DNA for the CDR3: TGTGCCAGCAGTTCTACAATTCCGTACGCGGAGTTCTTC. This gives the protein CASSSTIPYAEFF.

This CDR3 reads CSARDIQSPTNEKLFF. CDR3 sequence (DNA): TGCAGTGCTAGAGATATCCAATCCCCAACTAATGAAAAACTGTTTTTT. The chain carries TRBV20-1 and TRBJ1-4, with D unresolved. The V and J ends lost 0 bases and 0 bases respectively, with 11 bases between them. Germline V gives CDR1 DFQATT, CDR2 SNEGSKA (reference sequence). The CDR3 runs to 16 residues.

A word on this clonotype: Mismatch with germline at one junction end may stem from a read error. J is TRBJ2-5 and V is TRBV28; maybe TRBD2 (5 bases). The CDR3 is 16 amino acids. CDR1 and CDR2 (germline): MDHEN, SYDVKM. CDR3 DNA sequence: TGTGCCAGCAGTACGAGGGCGCTTCCCCTCCAAGAGACCCAGTATTTC. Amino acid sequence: CASSTRALPLQETQYF.

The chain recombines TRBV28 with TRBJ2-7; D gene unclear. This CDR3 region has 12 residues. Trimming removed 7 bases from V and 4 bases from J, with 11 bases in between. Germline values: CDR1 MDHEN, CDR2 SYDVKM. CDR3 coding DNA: TGTGCCAGCAACCTCCGTCAGTACGAGCAGTACTTC. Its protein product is CASNLRQYEQYF.

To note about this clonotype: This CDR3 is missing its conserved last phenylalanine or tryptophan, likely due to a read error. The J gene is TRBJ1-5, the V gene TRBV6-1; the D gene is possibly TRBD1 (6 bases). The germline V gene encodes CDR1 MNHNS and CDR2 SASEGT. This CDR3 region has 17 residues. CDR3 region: CASSEIRDNLGNEPQHL. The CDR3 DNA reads TGTGCCAGCAGTGAAATTCGGGACAATCTTGGCAATGAGCCCCAGCATTTA.

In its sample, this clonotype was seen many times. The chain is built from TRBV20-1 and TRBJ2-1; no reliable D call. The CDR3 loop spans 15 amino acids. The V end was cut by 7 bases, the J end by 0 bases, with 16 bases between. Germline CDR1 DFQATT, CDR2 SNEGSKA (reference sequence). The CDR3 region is CSGGHGVNSYNEQFF. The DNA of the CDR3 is TGCAGTGGCGGCCACGGAGTTAACTCCTACAATGAGCAGTTCTTC.

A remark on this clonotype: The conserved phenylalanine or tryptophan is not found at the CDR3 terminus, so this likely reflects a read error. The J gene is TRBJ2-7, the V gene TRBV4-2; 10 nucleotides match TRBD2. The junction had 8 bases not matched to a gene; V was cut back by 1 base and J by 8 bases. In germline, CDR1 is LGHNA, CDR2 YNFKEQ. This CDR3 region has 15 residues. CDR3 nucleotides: TGTGCCAGCAGCCAAGTTGCCCTAGCGGGGGACCAGCAGTACTCC. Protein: CASSQVALAGDQQYS.

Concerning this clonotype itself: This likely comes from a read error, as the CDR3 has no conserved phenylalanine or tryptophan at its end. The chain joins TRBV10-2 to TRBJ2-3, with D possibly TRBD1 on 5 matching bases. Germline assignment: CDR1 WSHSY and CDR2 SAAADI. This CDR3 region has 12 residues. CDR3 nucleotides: TGCGCCAGCAGTGAGAACACAGGTACGCAGTATCTT. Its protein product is CASSENTGTQYL.

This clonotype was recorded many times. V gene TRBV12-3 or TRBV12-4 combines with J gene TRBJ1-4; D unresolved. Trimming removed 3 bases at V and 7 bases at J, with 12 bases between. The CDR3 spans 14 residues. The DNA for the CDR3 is TGTGCCAGCAGTTTGAGCGGTCTAGGTGAAAAACTGTTTTTT. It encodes CASSLSGLGEKLFF.

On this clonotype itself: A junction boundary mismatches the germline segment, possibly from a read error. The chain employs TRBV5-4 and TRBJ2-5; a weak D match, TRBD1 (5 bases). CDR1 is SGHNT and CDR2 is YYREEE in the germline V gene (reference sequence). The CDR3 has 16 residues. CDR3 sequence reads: CTSSLLKGITRETQYF. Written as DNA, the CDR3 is TGTACCAGCAGCCTTCTCAAGGGGATAACAAGAGAGACCCAGTATTTC.

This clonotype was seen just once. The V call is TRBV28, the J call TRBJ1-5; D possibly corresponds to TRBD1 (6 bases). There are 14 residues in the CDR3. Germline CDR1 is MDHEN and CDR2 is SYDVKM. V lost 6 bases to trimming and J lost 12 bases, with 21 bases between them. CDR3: CASRGTNNPLIQHF. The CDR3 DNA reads TGTGCCAGCAGGGGGACAAACAACCCCTTGATCCAGCATTTT.